A single sample gave rise to the 28 T cell receptor beta chains below, sequenced in a study of cytomegalovirus exposure and HLA in healthy donors. The PCR employed 60 Vbeta primers together with 13 Jbeta primers. The assay was immunoSEQ multiplex PCR, and TCRdb's table has in-frame clones only and misses some. The table shows just over 150,000 clones, with roughly 85% occurring only once. Sample: PBMCs. Source of these receptors: a man aged 18 to 35 in good health and CMV-seropositive.

This clone has a single count. The chain joins TRBV6-1 to TRBJ1-4, with D tentatively TRBD1 (5 bases). V was cut by 2 bases and J by 5 bases, with 12 bases left in between. Germline CDR1 MNHNS, CDR2 SASEGT. The CDR3 is made up of 15 amino acids. CDR3 bases: TGTGCCAGCAGTGAATCACAGGTCCCCAATGAAAAACTGTTTTTT. Translating it yields CASSESQVPNEKLFF.

The chain links TRBV2 to TRBJ2-7, with 8 bases aligning to TRBD1. This CDR3 is 15 amino acids long. The germline V gene has CDR1 SNHLY and CDR2 FYNNEI. V shed 3 bases, J shed 4 bases, and the junction held 8 bases outside the gene matches. The chain's CDR3 is CASSEGRGLVYEQYF. CDR3 in DNA: TGTGCCAGCAGTGAGGGCAGGGGGCTTGTGTACGAGCAGTACTTC.

The CDR3 loop reads CASRGRGDYEQYF. The CDR3 coding sequence is TGTGCCAGCAGGGGAAGGGGTGACTACGAGCAGTACTTC. The chain links TRBV7-8 to TRBJ2-7, with D perhaps matching TRBD1 (5 bases). CDR3 length equals 13 residues. V was cut by 6 bases and J by 3 bases, with 12 bases left in between. Germline-derived CDR1 and CDR2 are SGHVS and FQNEAQ. Full variable domain (missing parts from reference TRBV7-8 and TRBJ2-7): GAGVSQSPRYKVAKRGQDVALRCDPISGHVSLFWYQQALGQGPEFLTYFQNEAQLDKSGLPSDRFFAERPEGSVSTLKIQRTQQEDSAVYLCASRGRGDYEQYFGPGTRLTVT.

The genes are TRBV7-6 and TRBJ2-7, with TRBD1 matching 8 bases. CDR1 and CDR2 from the germline V gene are SGHVS and FNYEAQ. V was pared by 1 base and J by 6 bases, with 5 bases of the junction left unmatched. The CDR3 runs 14 residues. The CDR3 nucleotides are TGTGCCAGCAGCTTAGTAACACAGGGGGGCGAGCAGTACTTC. Its translation: CASSLVTQGGEQYF.

This clone was detected a few times. V and J are TRBV9 and TRBJ2-5; D ambiguous. The closer fit of TRBJ2-7 to the DNA end suggests the J call may be wrong. CDR1 is SGDLS and CDR2 is YYNGEE in the germline V gene. The length of the CDR3 is 14 residues. The CDR3 DNA reads as TGTGCCAGCAGCGTTTCTTCGGCCAACTACGAGCAGTACTTC. Translating it yields CASSVSSANYEQYF.

The chain recombines TRBV9 with TRBJ1-1, with no clear D. Germline V gives CDR1 SGDLS, CDR2 YYNGEE. V lost 0 bases, J lost 6 bases, and 21 bases lay in between. The CDR3 is made up of 17 amino acids. The CDR3 DNA reads TGTGCCAGCAGCGTAGGTATTGGAGAGACCAGTTTGGCTGAAGCTTTCTTT. Amino acids: CASSVGIGETSLAEAFF. Full variable domain (outside the CDR3, taken from reference TRBV9 and TRBJ1-1): DSGVTQTPKHLITATGQRVTLRCSPRSGDLSVYWYQQSLDQGLQFLIQYYNGEERAKGNILERFSAQQFPDLHSELNLSSLELGDSALYFCASSVGIGETSLAEAFFGQGTRLTVV.

The J gene is TRBJ2-2, the V gene TRBV12-5, with 7 bases identical to TRBD1. CDR3 length equals 16 residues. V was clipped by 0 bases and J by 6 bases; unmatched bases: 7. Germline CDR1 and CDR2: LGHNT and FRNRAP. The CDR3 region has the DNA TGTGCTAGTGGTTTGGTTGCAAACAGGGGAGCCGGGGAGCTGTTTTTT. Amino acids: CASGLVANRGAGELFF.

This clone was counted only a few times. This chain uses TRBV5-4 with TRBJ1-2, with 7 bases identical to TRBD1. CDR1 SGHNT and CDR2 YYREEE come from the germline V gene (reference sequence). The CDR3 spans 16 residues. V lost 1 base and J lost 9; bases outside the gene matches: 15. The CDR3 DNA sequence: TGTGCCAGCAGCTTGAGGGTAGGACAGGCCCCACGAAGCTACACCTTC. It encodes CASSLRVGQAPRSYTF.

This sequence joins TRBV9 and TRBJ2-5, with 9 positions matching TRBD2. In germline, CDR1 is SGDLS, CDR2 YYNGEE. Germline trimming cut 1 base from V and 2 bases from J; bases unmatched to any gene: 6. CDR3 length: 16 amino acids. CDR3 amino acids: CASSVTAGGHQETQYF. In nucleotides, the CDR3 is TGTGCCAGCAGCGTAACAGCGGGGGGCCATCAAGAGACCCAGTACTTC.

This clone has a single count. The chain has TRBV9 and TRBJ2-3, with D unclear. In germline, CDR1 is SGDLS, CDR2 YYNGEE. V lost 0 bases to trimming and J lost 5 bases, with 7 bases between them. This CDR3 spans 13 amino acids. For the CDR3, the DNA is TGTGCCAGCAGCGTAGTGTCAGGAGATACGCAGTATTTT. It translates to CASSVVSGDTQYF.

V is TRBV11-1 and J is TRBJ2-3; 11 bases are a match to TRBD2. CDR3 length: 16 amino acids. J lost 1 base, V lost 4 bases, and 4 bases had no gene match. Germline lookup yields CDR1 SGHAT and CDR2 FQDESV (reference sequence). This chain's CDR3 is CASSSGLAAGTDTQYF. CDR3 nucleotide sequence: TGTGCCAGCAGCTCGGGACTAGCGGCCGGCACAGATACGCAGTATTTT.

The chain links TRBV30 to TRBJ1-4; maybe TRBD1 (5 bases). Trimming took 2 bases from V and 5 from J, leaving 15 bases between them. The CDR3 is 15 amino acids. Germline CDR1 GTSNPN, CDR2 SVGIG (reference sequence). DNA of the CDR3: TGTGCCTGGAGTATGGAGGGGTGGGCAAATGAAAAACTGTTTTTT. As protein: CAWSMEGWANEKLFF. The entire variable domain, with the rest obtained from reference TRBV30 and TRBJ1-4, is as follows: SQTIHQWPATLVQPVGSPLSLECTVEGTSNPNLYWYRQAAGRGLQLLFYSVGIGQISSEVPQNLSASRPQDRQFILSSKKLLLSDSGFYLCAWSMEGWANEKLFFGSGTQLSVL.

This chain joins TRBV7-8 and TRBJ2-7, with D possibly being TRBD1 (6 bases). The CDR3 spans 14 residues. V was pared by 5 bases and J by 2 bases, with 13 bases between. Germline lookup yields CDR1 SGHVS and CDR2 FQNEAQ. Here the CDR3 reads CASSIWTEAYEQYF. As DNA, the CDR3 is TGTGCCAGCAGCATCTGGACAGAAGCCTACGAGCAGTACTTC.

The rearrangement uses TRBV6-1 and TRBJ1-1; D gene ambiguous. The CDR3 is 13 residues long. Germline CDR1 reads MNHNS; CDR2 reads SASEGT. V gave up 4 bases and J gave up 4 bases, with 10 bases separating them. The chain's CDR3 is CASSGEPSTEAFF. The CDR3 nucleotides read TGTGCCAGCAGTGGCGAACCGAGCACTGAAGCTTTCTTT.

The J gene is TRBJ1-2, the V gene TRBV4-1, with no clear D. Trimming took off 2 bases at V and 4 bases at J, with 11 bases between the two ends. CDR3 length: 14 residues. Germline assignment: CDR1 MGHRA and CDR2 YSYEKL. CDR3 protein: CASSQLENLYGYTF. The CDR3 DNA reads TGCGCCAGCAGCCAACTCGAGAACCTCTATGGCTACACCTTC.

This clone appeared a single time. The chain combines TRBV9 with TRBJ2-2; D possibly corresponds to TRBD1 (6 bases). The V end was cut by 5 bases, the J end by 5 bases, with 22 bases between. The germline gives CDR1 SGDLS, CDR2 YYNGEE. There are 17 residues in the CDR3. This CDR3 is CASRDRERDKPTGELFF. The DNA for the CDR3 is TGTGCCAGCAGAGATAGAGAACGGGACAAACCAACCGGGGAGCTGTTTTTT.

As DNA, the CDR3 is TGTGCCTCCTTTCCGCAGTATTTT. Protein: CASFPQYF. The chain joins TRBV3-2 to TRBJ2-3; the D segment call TRBD2 is taken from the table without a DNA check. TRBV3-2 is designated a pseudogene. CDR3 size: 8 residues.

This clone was seen a handful of times. The chain carries TRBV6-1 and TRBJ2-1; 9 bases agree with TRBD2. The CDR3 has 14 amino acids. Looked up from germline, CDR1 is MNHNS and CDR2 is SASEGT. V lost 7 bases, J lost 8 bases, and 9 bases stayed unmatched. The CDR3, as DNA: TGTGCCAGCATTTACGCGGGGGGGCCAGATGAGCAGTTCTTC. Protein product: CASIYAGGPDEQFF.

The chain uses TRBV5-1 and TRBJ2-3, with D hard to call. Trimming pared 3 bases from V and 2 bases from J, leaving 7 bases between. Per the germline V gene, CDR1 is SGHRS and CDR2 is YFSETQ. The CDR3 has 13 residues. DNA for the CDR3: TGCGCCAGCAGCTCCGACTTCACAGATACGCAGTATTTT. Amino acid sequence: CASSSDFTDTQYF.

This chain connects TRBV2 to TRBJ1-5, with 9 bases that match TRBD1. The V and J ends lost 7 bases and 2 bases, in that order; junction bases with no gene match: 9. Germline V lookup: CDR1 SNHLY, CDR2 FYNNEI. This CDR3 spans 16 amino acids. The CDR3 region has the DNA TGTGCCAGCACGGGACAGGGTGGTAATGGCAATCAGCCCCAGCATTTT. It yields the protein CASTGQGGNGNQPQHF. The whole variable domain, filled in from reference TRBV2 and TRBJ1-5, reads EPEVTQTPSHQVTQMGQEVILRCVPISNHLYFYWYRQILGQKVEFLVSFYNNEISEKSEIFDDQFSVERPDGSNFTLKIRSTKLEDSAMYFCASTGQGGNGNQPQHFGDGTRLSIL.

Comments on this clone: The junction shows a germline mismatch at one end, possibly a read error. The rearrangement joins TRBV5-1 to TRBJ2-4; maybe TRBD1 (6 bases). In germline, CDR1 is SGHRS, CDR2 YFSETQ. The CDR3 extends over 15 amino acids. This chain's CDR3 is CASSDGTSDKNSQYF. In DNA form, the CDR3 reads TGCGCCAGCAGCGACGGGACATCAGACAAAAACAGTCAGTACTTC.

The chain joins TRBV7-9 to TRBJ2-4, with D perhaps TRBD2 (6 bases). Trimming shortened V by 5 bases and J by 5 bases, and 13 bases separated the two germline ends. The CDR3 spans 14 residues. Germline V CDR1 and CDR2: SEHNR, FQNEAQ (reference sequence). The CDR3 sequence is CASSPGASQNIQYF. CDR3 nucleotides: TGTGCCAGCAGCCCGGGAGCGAGTCAAAACATTCAGTACTTC.

The table lists this clone with a count of one. The chain combines TRBV2 with TRBJ1-5; D unresolved. CDR3 size: 16 residues. V lost 4 bases to trimming and J lost 1 base, with 14 bases between them. Germline CDR1 SNHLY, CDR2 FYNNEI. CDR3 protein: CASSARLGPSNQPQHF. The CDR3 DNA sequence: TGTGCCAGCAGTGCACGACTCGGCCCGAGCAATCAGCCCCAGCATTTT.

The V and J genes are TRBV11-1 and TRBJ2-7; D uncertain. The CDR3 is 14 residues long. Germline V CDR1 and CDR2: SGHAT, FQDESV (reference sequence). V dropped 5 bases and J dropped 1 base, with 12 bases sitting between them. CDR3 in amino acids: CASSKMRLSYEQYF. CDR3 DNA: TGTGCCAGCAGCAAAATGAGGTTGTCCTACGAGCAGTACTTC.

The chain combines TRBV4-1 with TRBJ2-7, with D tentatively TRBD2 (6 bases). V was trimmed by 0 bases and J by 7 bases, leaving 16 bases between them. Germline values: CDR1 MGHRA, CDR2 YSYEKL. The CDR3 contains 15 residues. CDR3 DNA: TGCGCCAGCAGCCAAGATCAGGCTGCGGGGAGGGAGCAGTACTTC. It translates to CASSQDQAAGREQYF.

V and J are TRBV6-6 and TRBJ2-5, with no clear D. The CDR3 contains 16 residues. V lost 6 bases to trimming and J lost 1 base, with 18 bases between them. Looked up from germline, CDR1 is MNHNY and CDR2 is SVGAGI (reference sequence). The CDR3 loop reads CASSPLPTARQETQYF. The DNA for the CDR3 is TGTGCCAGCAGCCCCCTCCCCACAGCCCGCCAAGAGACCCAGTACTTC.

The rearrangement uses TRBV7-2 and TRBJ2-5, with D unclear. Trimming shortened V by 3 bases and J by 5 bases, and 7 bases separated the two germline ends. The CDR3 consists of 12 residues. Per germline, CDR1 SGHTA and CDR2 FQGNSA. The CDR3 DNA sequence: TGTGCCAGCAGCTTTACGAGTGAGACCCAGTACTTC. Translated: CASSFTSETQYF.

Notes on this clone: This same CDR3 is encoded by further DNA sequences in the sample. The chain employs TRBV9 and TRBJ1-1, with 7 bases lining up with TRBD1. CDR3 length: 14 residues. The V gene's germline CDR1 is SGDLS and CDR2 YYNGEE. Trimming took 2 bases from V and 4 from J; bases not matched to a gene: 5. Written as DNA, the CDR3 is TGTGCCAGCAGCGTTGAGGGGGCGGGCACTGAAGCTTTCTTT. Translated: CASSVEGAGTEAFF.